This T cell receptor beta chain appears in the sequencing data of a study of T-cell memory formation after mild COVID-19. In this sample, this clonotype turned up a few times. A single record per CDR3 protein comes from TCRdb applying MiXCR to the 5' RACE reads. Counted here are about 310,000 distinct CDR3 sequences, about 16% occurring once; the ten biggest clones make up around 23%. CDR1 is KGHDR, CDR2 SFDVKD, per germline. CDR3 length: 14 residues. V trimming: 9 bases; J trimming: 5 bases; junction bases outside the gene matches: 10. V and J are TRBV24-1 and TRBJ2-5; TRBD1 aligns across 8 bases. Material: PBMCs or a T cell subset sorted from them (not recorded which). The source is a man aged 18 to 29 who had mild COVID-19 (a few samples of this study predate the infection). Cell type and time point are not known. This CDR3 is CATEEAGGLETQYF. In DNA, the CDR3 is TGTGCCACCGAGGAGGCAGGGGGCTTGGAGACCCAGTACTTC.